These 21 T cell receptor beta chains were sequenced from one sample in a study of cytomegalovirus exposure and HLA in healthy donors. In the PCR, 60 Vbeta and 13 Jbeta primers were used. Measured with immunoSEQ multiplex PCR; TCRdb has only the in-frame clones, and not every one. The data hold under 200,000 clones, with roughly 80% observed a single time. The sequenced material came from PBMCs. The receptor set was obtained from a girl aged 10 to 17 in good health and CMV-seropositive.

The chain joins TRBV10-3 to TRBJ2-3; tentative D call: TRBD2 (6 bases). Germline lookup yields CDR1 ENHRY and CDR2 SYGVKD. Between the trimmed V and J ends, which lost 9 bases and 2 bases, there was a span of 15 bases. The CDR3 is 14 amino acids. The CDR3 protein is CAMSRGRDTDTQYF. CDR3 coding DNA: TGTGCCATGTCGCGGGGCCGGGACACAGATACGCAGTATTTT.

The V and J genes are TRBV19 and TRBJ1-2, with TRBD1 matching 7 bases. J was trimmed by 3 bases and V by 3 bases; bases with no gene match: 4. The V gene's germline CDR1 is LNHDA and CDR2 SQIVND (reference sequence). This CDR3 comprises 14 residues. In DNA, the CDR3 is TGTGCCAGTAGTATTCAGGGGGTCCACTATGGCTACACCTTC. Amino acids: CASSIQGVHYGYTF.

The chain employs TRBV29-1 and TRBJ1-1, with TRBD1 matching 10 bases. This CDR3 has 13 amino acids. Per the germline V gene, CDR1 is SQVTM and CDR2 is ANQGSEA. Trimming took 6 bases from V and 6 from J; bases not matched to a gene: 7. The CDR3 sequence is CSVAGTGAPEAFF. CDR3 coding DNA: TGCAGCGTCGCCGGGACAGGGGCGCCTGAAGCTTTCTTT.

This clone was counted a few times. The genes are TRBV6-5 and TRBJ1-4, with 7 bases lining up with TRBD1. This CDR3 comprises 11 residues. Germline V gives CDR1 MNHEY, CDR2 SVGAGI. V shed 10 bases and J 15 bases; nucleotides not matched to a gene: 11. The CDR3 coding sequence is TGTGCCACCAGGACAGGTGGCCATGTGTTTTTT. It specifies CATRTGGHVFF.

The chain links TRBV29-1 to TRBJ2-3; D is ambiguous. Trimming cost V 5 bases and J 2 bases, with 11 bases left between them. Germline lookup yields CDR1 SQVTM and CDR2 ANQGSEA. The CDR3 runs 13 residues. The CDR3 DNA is TGCAGCGTTTTGACTGATAACACAGATACGCAGTATTTT. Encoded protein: CSVLTDNTDTQYF.

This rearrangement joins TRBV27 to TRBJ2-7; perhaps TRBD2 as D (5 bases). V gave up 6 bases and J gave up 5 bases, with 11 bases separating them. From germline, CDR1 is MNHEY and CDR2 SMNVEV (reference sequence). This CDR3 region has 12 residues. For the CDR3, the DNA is TGTGCCAGCAGCATCCGGGGAGACGAGCAGTACTTC. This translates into CASSIRGDEQYF.

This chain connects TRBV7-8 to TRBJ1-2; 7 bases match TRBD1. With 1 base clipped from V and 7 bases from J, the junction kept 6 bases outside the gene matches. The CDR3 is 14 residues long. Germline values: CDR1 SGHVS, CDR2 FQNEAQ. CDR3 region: CASSLGQGSSGYTF. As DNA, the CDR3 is TGTGCCAGCAGCTTAGGACAGGGCAGCTCTGGCTACACCTTC. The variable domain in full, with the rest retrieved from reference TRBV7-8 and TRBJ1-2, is GAGVSQSPRYKVAKRGQDVALRCDPISGHVSLFWYQQALGQGPEFLTYFQNEAQLDKSGLPSDRFFAERPEGSVSTLKIQRTQQEDSAVYLCASSLGQGSSGYTFGSGTRLTVV.

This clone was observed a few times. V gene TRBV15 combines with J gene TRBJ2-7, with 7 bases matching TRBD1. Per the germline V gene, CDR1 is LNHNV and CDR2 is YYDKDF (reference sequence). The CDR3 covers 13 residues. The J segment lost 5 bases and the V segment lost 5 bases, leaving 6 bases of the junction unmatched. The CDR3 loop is CATSLGQSNEQYF. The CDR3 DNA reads TGTGCCACCAGCCTGGGACAGTCGAACGAGCAGTACTTC.

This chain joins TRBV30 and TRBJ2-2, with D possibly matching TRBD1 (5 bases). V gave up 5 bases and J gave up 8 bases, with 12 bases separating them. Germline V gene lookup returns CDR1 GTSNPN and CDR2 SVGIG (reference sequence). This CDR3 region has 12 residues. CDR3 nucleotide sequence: TGTGCCTGGCCCAGGGCGCTGGGGGAGCTGTTTTTT. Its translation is CAWPRALGELFF.

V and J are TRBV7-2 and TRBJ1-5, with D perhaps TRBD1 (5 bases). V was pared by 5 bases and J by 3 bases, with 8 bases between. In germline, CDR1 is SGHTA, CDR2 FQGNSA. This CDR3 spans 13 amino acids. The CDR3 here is CASSPRVNQPQHF. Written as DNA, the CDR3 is TGTGCCAGCAGCCCCAGGGTCAATCAGCCCCAGCATTTT. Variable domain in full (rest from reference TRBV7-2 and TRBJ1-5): GAGVSQSPSNKVTEKGKDVELRCDPISGHTALYWYRQSLGQGLEFLIYFQGNSAPDKSGLPSDRFSAERTGGSVSTLTIQRTQQEDSAVYLCASSPRVNQPQHFGDGTRLSIL.

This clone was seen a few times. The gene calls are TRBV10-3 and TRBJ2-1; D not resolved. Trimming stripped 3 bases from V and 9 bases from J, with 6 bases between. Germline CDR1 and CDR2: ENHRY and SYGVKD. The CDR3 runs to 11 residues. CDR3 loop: CAISDLGEQFF. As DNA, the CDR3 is TGTGCCATCAGTGATCTCGGTGAGCAGTTCTTC.

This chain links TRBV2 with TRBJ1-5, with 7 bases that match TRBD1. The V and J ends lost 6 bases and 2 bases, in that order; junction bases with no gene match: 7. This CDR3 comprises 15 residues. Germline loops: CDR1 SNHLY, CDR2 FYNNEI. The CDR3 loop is CASRIDRVGNQPQHF. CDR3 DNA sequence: TGTGCCAGCAGGATCGACAGGGTTGGCAATCAGCCCCAGCATTTT.

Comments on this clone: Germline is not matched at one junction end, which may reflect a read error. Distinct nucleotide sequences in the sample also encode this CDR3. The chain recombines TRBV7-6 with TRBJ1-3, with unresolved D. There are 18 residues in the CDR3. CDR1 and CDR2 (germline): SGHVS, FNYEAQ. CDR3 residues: CASSYQIRPATPGNTIYF. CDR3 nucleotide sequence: TGCGCCAGCAGCTATCAAATTCGGCCGGCGACTCCTGGAAACACCATATATTTT.

The DNA for the CDR3 is TGTGCCAGCAGCCTAACTAGCGGGAATCAGTATGAGCAGTTCTTC. Translation gives CASSLTSGNQYEQFF. The chain combines TRBV5-4 with TRBJ2-1, with 10 bases identical to TRBD2. This CDR3 spans 15 amino acids. V trimming: 4 bases; J trimming: 8 bases; junction bases outside the gene matches: 9. Germline V gene data show CDR1 as SGHNT and CDR2 as YYREEE (reference sequence).

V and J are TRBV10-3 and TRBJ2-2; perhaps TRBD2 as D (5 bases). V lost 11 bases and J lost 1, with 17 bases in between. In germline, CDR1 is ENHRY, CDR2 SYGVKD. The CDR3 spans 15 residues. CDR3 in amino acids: CAAGPKGLNTGELFF. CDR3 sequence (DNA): TGTGCCGCAGGACCTAAAGGACTGAACACCGGGGAGCTGTTTTTT.

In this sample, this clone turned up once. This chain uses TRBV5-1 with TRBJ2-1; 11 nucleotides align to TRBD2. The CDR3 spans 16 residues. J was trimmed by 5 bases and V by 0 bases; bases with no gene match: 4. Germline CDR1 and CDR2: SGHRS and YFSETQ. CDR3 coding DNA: TGCGCCAGCAGCTTGGCGTCGACTAGCGGGAACAATGAGCAGTTCTTC. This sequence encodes CASSLASTSGNNEQFF. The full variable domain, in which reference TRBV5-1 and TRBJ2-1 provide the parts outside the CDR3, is KAGVTQTPRYLIKTRGQQVTLSCSPISGHRSVSWYQQTPGQGLQFLFEYFSETQRNKGNFPGRFSGRQFSNSRSEMNVSTLELGDSALYLCASSLASTSGNNEQFFGPGTRLTVL.

CDR3 DNA: TGCGCCAGCAGCTTGGGTGGACAACTGCATAGCACAGATACGCAGTATTTT. Translating gives CASSLGGQLHSTDTQYF. The rearrangement links TRBV5-1 to TRBJ2-3; tentative D call: TRBD1 (5 bases). With 0 bases removed from V and 0 bases from J, the gap between germline ends came to 14 bases. This CDR3 is built from 17 residues. Germline loops: CDR1 SGHRS, CDR2 YFSETQ.

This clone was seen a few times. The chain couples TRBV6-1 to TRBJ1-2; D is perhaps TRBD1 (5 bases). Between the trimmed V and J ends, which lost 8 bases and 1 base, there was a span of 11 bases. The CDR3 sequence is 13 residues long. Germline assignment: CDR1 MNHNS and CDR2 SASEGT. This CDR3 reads CASRRGLNYGYTF. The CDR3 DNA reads TGTGCCAGCCGGAGGGGACTTAACTATGGCTACACCTTC.

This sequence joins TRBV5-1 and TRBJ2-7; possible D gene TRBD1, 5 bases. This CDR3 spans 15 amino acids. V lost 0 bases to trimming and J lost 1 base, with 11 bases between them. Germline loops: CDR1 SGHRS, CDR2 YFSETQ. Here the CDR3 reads CASSLADTLSYEQYF. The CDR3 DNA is TGCGCCAGCAGCTTGGCGGACACCCTTTCCTACGAGCAGTACTTC.

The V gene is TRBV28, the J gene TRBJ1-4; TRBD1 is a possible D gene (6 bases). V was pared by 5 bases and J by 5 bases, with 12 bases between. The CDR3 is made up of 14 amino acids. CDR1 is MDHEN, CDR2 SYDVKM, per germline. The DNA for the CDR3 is TGTGCCAGCAGTCCGGGACATAGAAATGAAAAACTGTTTTTT. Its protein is CASSPGHRNEKLFF.

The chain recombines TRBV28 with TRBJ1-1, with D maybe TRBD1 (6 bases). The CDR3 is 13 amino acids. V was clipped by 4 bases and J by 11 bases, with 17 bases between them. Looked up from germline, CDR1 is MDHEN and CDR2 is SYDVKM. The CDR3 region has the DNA TGTGCCAGCAGTTCCCGGGACACCTGGAGGGCTTTCTTT. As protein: CASSSRDTWRAFF.